This passage covers 28 T cell receptor beta chains from one sample sequenced in a study of blood T cell repertoires in COVID-19. Only in-frame clones appear in the TCRdb table, and some are missing; sequencing was by immunoSEQ multiplex PCR. The repertoire holds under 170,000 clones, with roughly nine tenths as singletons. Sequenced input: peripheral blood. The origin of the receptors is an older woman with active or convalescent COVID-19.

This clone appeared once. The V call is TRBV2, the J call TRBJ1-1; D remains unclear. CDR1 SNHLY and CDR2 FYNNEI come from the germline V gene. The CDR3 consists of 13 residues. V gave up 7 bases and J gave up 1 base, with 10 bases separating them. CDR3 region: CASTFDTNTEAFF. CDR3 sequence (DNA): TGTGCCAGCACTTTCGACACGAACACTGAAGCTTTCTTT.

J is TRBJ2-5 and V is TRBV5-6, with TRBD2 as a possible D gene (5 bases). The germline V and J ends were trimmed by 0 bases and 3 bases, with 9 bases remaining between them. The CDR3 totals 14 residues. CDR1 SGHDT and CDR2 YYEEEE come from the germline V gene. This chain's CDR3 is CASSLAISEETQYF. The CDR3 region has the DNA TGTGCCAGCAGCTTGGCTATTAGCGAAGAGACCCAGTACTTC.

The V gene is TRBV30, the J gene TRBJ1-2; TRBD1 agrees at 11 bases. With 5 bases clipped from V and 5 bases from J, the junction kept 7 bases outside the gene matches. The V gene's germline CDR1 is GTSNPN and CDR2 SVGIG (reference sequence). The CDR3 runs to 14 residues. The CDR3 spells CAWGTGGVVYGYTF. CDR3 bases: TGTGCCTGGGGGACAGGGGGAGTCGTTTATGGCTACACCTTC.

The rearrangement links TRBV6-2 or TRBV6-3 to TRBJ1-1, with D possibly being TRBD1 (5 bases). The CDR3 consists of 14 residues. Trimming left V 5 bases short and J 1 base short, with 11 bases between. Germline V gene lookup returns CDR1 MNHEY and CDR2 SVGEGT. The CDR3 DNA sequence: TGTGCCAGCAGTCAGGGACTGACGAACACTGAAGCTTTCTTT. Protein product: CASSQGLTNTEAFF.

This rearrangement joins TRBV5-1 to TRBJ2-1; TRBD2 matches at 11 bases. V was pared by 4 bases and J by 12 bases, with 24 bases of the junction left unmatched. Germline lookup yields CDR1 SGHRS and CDR2 YFSETQ. CDR3 length: 19 residues. CDR3 nucleotides: TGCGCCAGCAGCCCGAGGGACAAAAGACTAGCGGGGCCCCGGTCGGGGCAGTTCTTC. Its protein product is CASSPRDKRLAGPRSGQFF.

The chain combines TRBV2 with TRBJ1-2; 8 positions agree with TRBD1. Per the germline V gene, CDR1 is SNHLY and CDR2 is FYNNEI. The CDR3 contains 14 residues. Trimming cost V 3 bases and J 3 bases; bases outside gene matches: 3. In nucleotides, the CDR3 is TGTGCCAGCAGTGAGACAGGGGATGACTATGGCTACACCTTC. Its protein product is CASSETGDDYGYTF.

The chain is built from TRBV9 and TRBJ2-6, with 7 bases lining up with TRBD1. Trimming took 2 bases from V and 0 from J; bases not matched to a gene: 5. This CDR3 is built from 17 residues. Germline values: CDR1 SGDLS, CDR2 YYNGEE. The chain's CDR3 is CASSVRQGYSGANVLTF. The CDR3 coding sequence is TGTGCCAGCAGCGTCCGACAGGGATACTCTGGGGCCAACGTCCTGACTTTC.

The genes are TRBV5-1 and TRBJ1-4; 8 bases map to TRBD1. This CDR3 is 15 amino acids long. J was trimmed by 7 bases and V by 2 bases; bases with no gene match: 7. From germline, CDR1 is SGHRS and CDR2 YFSETQ. The CDR3 coding sequence is TGCGCCAGCAGCTTCGTACAGGGGGAAGGTGAAAAACTGTTTTTT. It encodes CASSFVQGEGEKLFF. The full variable domain, rest sourced from reference TRBV5-1 and TRBJ1-4, is KAGVTQTPRYLIKTRGQQVTLSCSPISGHRSVSWYQQTPGQGLQFLFEYFSETQRNKGNFPGRFSGRQFSNSRSEMNVSTLELGDSALYLCASSFVQGEGEKLFFGSGTQLSVL.

This clone was recorded once. CDR3 loop: CASTSLGTGGTDTQYF. CDR3 nucleotides: TGTGCCAGTACCTCGTTGGGGACAGGGGGCACAGATACGCAGTATTTT. The chain employs TRBV19 and TRBJ2-3, with 10 bases aligning to TRBD1. With 7 bases clipped from V and 1 base from J, the junction kept 8 bases outside the gene matches. Germline loops: CDR1 LNHDA, CDR2 SQIVND (reference sequence). The CDR3 length is 16 residues.

The chain employs TRBV7-2 and TRBJ1-3, with D uncertain. The CDR3 totals 18 residues. V was clipped by 2 bases and J by 0 bases, with 17 bases between them. Per germline, CDR1 SGHTA and CDR2 FQGNSA. CDR3 sequence (DNA): TGTGCCAGCAGCTTACAGGTCGGTGACGTGAGCTCTGGAAACACCATATATTTT. Translation: CASSLQVGDVSSGNTIYF.

The rearrangement links TRBV19 to TRBJ2-2, with 8 nucleotides matching TRBD1. The CDR3 contains 15 residues. Trimming at V came to 6 bases and at J to 4 bases, leaving 7 bases not matched to a gene. Germline V lookup: CDR1 LNHDA, CDR2 SQIVND (reference sequence). In DNA form, the CDR3 reads TGTGCCAGTAGAGTTCAGGGGGCGGGCACCGGGGAGCTGTTTTTT. It yields the protein CASRVQGAGTGELFF.

This rearrangement joins TRBV9 to TRBJ2-1; 16 nucleotides agree with TRBD2. Trimming cost V 4 bases and J 4 bases; bases outside gene matches: 11. Germline CDR1 and CDR2: SGDLS and YYNGEE. The CDR3 is made up of 19 amino acids. The CDR3 nucleotides are TGTGCCAGCAGCCCTTGGGGACTAGCGGGGGGGCATAAATACAATGAGCAGTTCTTC. Protein sequence: CASSPWGLAGGHKYNEQFF.

This chain uses TRBV29-1 with TRBJ2-1; 7 bases match TRBD1. J gave up 7 bases and V 0 bases, and 3 bases lay outside the gene matches. Germline CDR1 SQVTM, CDR2 ANQGSEA. CDR3 length: 13 residues. The CDR3 DNA reads TGCAGCGTTGAAGATCAGGGGGAGAATGAGCAGTTCTTC. The encoded protein is CSVEDQGENEQFF.

The chain couples TRBV5-5 to TRBJ2-7, with 9 bases fitting TRBD1. Losses at the gene ends were 0 bases for V and 2 bases for J; bases not matched to a gene: 9. Germline loops: CDR1 SGHKS, CDR2 YYEKEE (reference sequence). This CDR3 is 17 amino acids long. The CDR3 DNA is TGTGCCAGCAGCTTGGCCTTGGGACAGGGTATGGCCTACGAGCAGTACTTC. As protein: CASSLALGQGMAYEQYF.

This clone was detected only a few times. The rearrangement joins TRBV7-8 to TRBJ2-7; 15 bases are a match to TRBD2. V lost 5 bases and J lost 5; bases outside the gene matches: 4. CDR3 length: 15 residues. The V gene's germline CDR1 is SGHVS and CDR2 FQNEAQ. The CDR3 loop reads CASSAGLAGGNEQYF. The CDR3 DNA is TGTGCCAGCAGCGCCGGACTAGCGGGGGGGAACGAGCAGTACTTC.

The chain has TRBV6-5 and TRBJ1-1, with 8 positions matching TRBD1. Losses at the gene ends were 5 bases for V and 1 base for J; bases not matched to a gene: 6. The CDR3 extends over 15 amino acids. CDR1 and CDR2 from the germline V gene are MNHEY and SVGAGI. Here the CDR3 DNA reads TGTGCCAGCAGTACCGGGACAGGAGCGAACACTGAAGCTTTCTTT. Translating it yields CASSTGTGANTEAFF.

This sequence joins TRBV25-1 and TRBJ1-4; no definite D call. The V end was cut by 3 bases, the J end by 5 bases, with 13 bases between. This CDR3 is built from 15 residues. Germline-derived CDR1 and CDR2 are MGHDK and SYGVNS. CDR3 bases: TGTGCCAGCAGTGATCTCGGCAGGTCGAATGAAAAACTGTTTTTT. Translated, it gives CASSDLGRSNEKLFF.

This clone was seen once. The chain carries TRBV4-1 and TRBJ1-2; D is uncertain. In germline, CDR1 is MGHRA, CDR2 YSYEKL. V was shortened by 1 base and J by 4 bases, with 10 bases between the two germline ends. The CDR3 totals 14 residues. The CDR3 DNA is TGCGCCAGCAGCCAAGGACTTCTTCTCTATGGCTACACCTTC. Its protein is CASSQGLLLYGYTF.

The J gene is TRBJ1-3, the V gene TRBV18; 8 bases align to TRBD1. CDR1 and CDR2 (germline): KGHSH, LQKENI. The CDR3 consists of 19 residues. V shed 3 bases, J shed 1 base, and the junction held 14 bases outside the gene matches. CDR3 amino acids: CASSPSGTGNTRSGNTIYF. As DNA, the CDR3 is TGTGCCAGCTCACCTTCCGGGACAGGCAATACTAGATCTGGAAACACCATATATTTT.

The rearrangement uses TRBV30 and TRBJ2-7, with 7 bases lining up with TRBD1. The CDR3 is 15 amino acids. The V gene's germline CDR1 is GTSNPN and CDR2 SVGIG (reference sequence). With V trimmed by 4 bases and J by 2 bases, 11 bases remained unmatched. The CDR3 sequence: CAWNRQGVRTYEQYF. Written as DNA, the CDR3 is TGTGCCTGGAACCGCCAGGGGGTTAGGACCTACGAGCAGTACTTC.

The chain joins TRBV6-2 or TRBV6-3 to TRBJ2-5, with a weak D call TRBD2 (6 bases). CDR3 length: 13 residues. The germline gives CDR1 MNHEY, CDR2 SVGEGT. Trimming cost V 2 bases and J 4 bases, with 8 bases left between them. The CDR3 DNA sequence: TGTGCCAGCAGTTACGGGGACTTAGAGACCCAGTACTTC. Protein sequence: CASSYGDLETQYF.

V usage is TRBV7-2 and J usage is TRBJ1-2, with D possibly being TRBD1 (6 bases). The germline V and J ends were trimmed by 1 base and 7 bases, with 13 bases remaining between them. Per the germline V gene, CDR1 is SGHTA and CDR2 is FQGNSA. The CDR3 has 14 residues. This CDR3 is CASSLVPGGPGYTF. The CDR3 nucleotides are TGTGCCAGCAGCTTAGTACCGGGGGGCCCTGGCTACACCTTC. Variable domain in full (rest from reference TRBV7-2 and TRBJ1-2): GAGVSQSPSNKVTEKGKDVELRCDPISGHTALYWYRQSLGQGLEFLIYFQGNSAPDKSGLPSDRFSAERTGGSVSTLTIQRTQQEDSAVYLCASSLVPGGPGYTFGSGTRLTVV.

The chain joins TRBV15 to TRBJ2-3; 10 bases are a match to TRBD2. J was trimmed by 4 bases and V by 0 bases; bases with no gene match: 4. The V gene's germline CDR1 is LNHNV and CDR2 YYDKDF (reference sequence). CDR3 size: 16 residues. The CDR3 DNA sequence: TGTGCCACCAGCAGAGATAGAACTAGCGGGGCAGATACGCAGTATTTT. Translation gives CATSRDRTSGADTQYF.

As DNA, the CDR3 is TGTGCCAGCAGTTCCCAGGGTGGCCAGCCCCAGCATTTT. Residues: CASSSQGGQPQHF. The J gene is TRBJ1-5, the V gene TRBV6-2 or TRBV6-3; weak D call: TRBD1 (5 bases). CDR1 is MNHEY, CDR2 SVGEGT, per germline. This CDR3 spans 13 amino acids. The V end lost 4 bases, the J end lost 7 bases, and 11 bases lay between the germline ends.

The rearrangement joins TRBV7-9 to TRBJ1-3; no reliable D call. The CDR3 runs 12 residues. The ends were cut back, 2 bases at V and 7 bases at J, with 6 bases in the middle. CDR1 and CDR2 from the germline V gene are SEHNR and FQNEAQ (reference sequence). CDR3 in amino acids: CASSLSGNTIYF. In DNA, the CDR3 is TGTGCCAGCAGCTTATCGGGGAACACCATATATTTT.

The J gene is TRBJ2-7, the V gene TRBV4-3; weak D call: TRBD2 (6 bases). Trimming removed 0 bases from V and 1 base from J, with 13 bases in between. The CDR3 sequence is 16 residues long. Germline lookup yields CDR1 LGHNA and CDR2 YSLEER. CDR3 DNA sequence: TGCGCCAGCAGCCAAGATCGGGGGACCCTTTCCTACGAGCAGTACTTC. It codes for CASSQDRGTLSYEQYF.

The genes are TRBV24-1 and TRBJ2-5; 9 bases map to TRBD1. V shed 9 bases and J 5 bases; nucleotides not matched to a gene: 9. CDR1 KGHDR and CDR2 SFDVKD come from the germline V gene. This CDR3 has 14 residues. In nucleotides, the CDR3 is TGTGCCACCTTACAGGGGGCCGTATGGGAGACCCAGTACTTC. It specifies CATLQGAVWETQYF.

This clone turned up a few times. The J gene is TRBJ1-2, the V gene TRBV19; 8 positions match TRBD1. V was clipped by 11 bases and J by 6 bases; unmatched bases: 11. This CDR3 comprises 13 residues. Germline loops: CDR1 LNHDA, CDR2 SQIVND (reference sequence). The CDR3 region is CAGQGRWGNGYTF. CDR3 coding DNA: TGTGCCGGACAGGGACGATGGGGAAATGGCTACACCTTC.